The clone carrying this T cell receptor beta chain was recorded once. Enrollees, about 18 to 95 years old, lived in some 24 US areas. Allocation to cohorts depended on clinical history reported by the participants. Shortly before study entry, within 2 weeks, exposed participants had met a COVID-19 case. These data belong to a study of blood T cell repertoires in COVID-19. Study-wide background: Nucleic acid was either cDNA or gDNA, and it came from T cells, B-cell-depleted T cells, or PBMCs.

Data came from immunoSEQ multiplex PCR; TCRdb stores just in-frame clones and leaves some out. Of about 280,000 clones in the sample, roughly 80% were seen once. Per the germline V gene, CDR1 is MGHDK and CDR2 is SYGVNS. This CDR3 region has 14 residues. V was trimmed by 8 bases and J by 2 bases, leaving 12 bases between them. The V and J genes are TRBV25-1 and TRBJ2-2; D gene ambiguous. Material: PBMCs or T cells enriched from blood (not recorded which). The origin of this receptor is a man in his forties who had been exposed to COVID-19. The CDR3 loop is CASRGDDNTGELFF. The DNA for the CDR3 is TGTGCCAGCCGCGGCGATGACAACACCGGGGAGCTGTTTTTT.